This T cell receptor (beta chain) was obtained from a study of shared T cell receptors in the human thymus. TCRdb keeps only in-frame clones here, not all; method: immunoSEQ multiplex PCR. The table records some 660,000 clones, around 87% of them present only once. V lost 2 bases, J lost 11 bases, and 15 bases lay in between. The CDR3 loop spans 13 amino acids. Germline V gene sequence: CDR1 MDHEN, CDR2 SYDVKM. The sample was also reused in another study, on human thymus T cells. That work adds: Resections removed during corrective heart surgery provided the thymus tissue used. Use of V and J genes seemed skewed within the thymic and blood repertoires. Highly overlapping thymic repertoires in unrelated individuals were reported by related research.

The J gene is TRBJ1-1, the V gene TRBV28, with D perhaps matching TRBD1 (5 bases). The clonotype was recovered from a boy less than two years old with a congenital heart defect. The sequencing sample was made of thymocytes. CDR3 amino acids: CASSLTGLWGAFF. CDR3 sequence (DNA): TGTGCCAGCAGTTTAACGGGACTTTGGGGCGCTTTCTTT.